This entry is about one T cell receptor (beta chain). This clonotype has only a few counts. Its antigen remains unidentified. Base qualities are not at hand, and no much larger clone is one base apart. CDR1 and CDR2, looked up from the germline V gene (reference sequence), are DFQATT and SNEGSKA. The CDR3 starts with the cysteine, ends with the phenylalanine, and has 11 residues. Of the read, only the CDR3 DNA is kept; its 33 bases are in frame from base 1. Germline trimming amounts to 6 bases on V and 9 bases on J, with 1 as the count of junction bases outside the gene matches. These data come from a study of blood T cells in healthy people across ages (dated by TCRdb to about 2015). With regard to the full study: In model experiments, roughly one uniquely barcoded TCR beta cDNA molecule per two T cells was captured by template switching. Using deep sequencing normalized with unique cDNA molecular identifiers, the study measured how TCR beta repertoire diversity changes with age. The donors were divided into four age groups: young (average approximately 17 years), middle-aged (approximately 41), aged (around 59) and long-lived (around 87). Donors of different ages were randomly distributed across sequencing lanes to avoid experimental bias. The study analyzed two additional independent replicas of 1 million unique cDNA reads from the same blood draw for two donors, one aged 18 to 30 and one aged 80 or older. On the study overall, not on this receptor specifically: Estimates of total diversity based on one million sequenced T cells were considered lower bounds and underestimates. Bulk unsorted PBMC profiling prevented conclusive comparison of naive and antigen-experienced compartments. As age increased, observed TCR beta diversity per million T cells dropped in a roughly linear way, and a significant reduction was already evident by age about 40. Compared with the aged group, more naive CD4+ T cells, fewer expanded clones and increased TCR diversity were shown by the long-lived group, suggesting age selection. Because the CMV infection status of the donors was unknown, age-related changes in expanded clonotypes may potentially have been confounded. A strong correlation was found between observed TCR beta diversity and the percentage of naive T cells measured by flow cytometry.

Donors were 30 to 45 systemically healthy Caucasian individuals from Russia aged roughly 6 to 95 years. Around 10 milliliters of peripheral blood were collected from each donor into EDTA-treated Vacutainer tubes. Ficoll-Paque density-gradient centrifugation was used to isolate PBMCs, with at least 7 million per sample. Total RNA was extracted from PBMCs with Trizol reagent, with at least 5 micrograms obtained per sample. The percentages of naive CD45RAhigh/CD27high T cells were determined by flow cytometry on a PBMC aliquot from every donor. The method was 5' RACE. A second PCR of 7 to 11 cycles was run with a J-beta primer mix and a sample-barcoded 5' primer. A unique molecular identifier was introduced onto each TCR beta cDNA molecule by a template-switch 5' adaptor carrying 12 random nucleotides. Each sample yielded at least 3 million CDR3-containing paired-end reads. The Mint cDNA synthesis kit, primed by a TRBC-specific oligonucleotide, was used to synthesize first-strand cDNA from all RNA. All cDNA was treated with uracil-DNA glycosylase and then went through a first 18-cycle PCR with the universal primers M1SS and BC2_uni_R. On the authors' methods: Each sample was normalized by randomly selecting 1 million high-quality reads, each carrying a distinct molecular identifier. Instead of being binned into consensus sequences, reads with shared molecular identifiers were discarded. MiTCR, with a Q25 quality threshold and the strictest error-elimination algorithm, was used for CDR3 identification, clonotype clustering and error correction. A nonparametric unseen species model with Euler transformation was used to estimate a lower bound on total TCR beta diversity. TCRdb handled the public reads itself, with Q25 trimming in fastp and clone calling in MiXCR, and kept productive beta chains. Each record represents a unique CDR3 protein, reported with the most common genes and DNA among its rows. These V and J calls originate from TCRdb's pipeline instead of the authors' own analysis. Counted in this sample were 1,800,000 or so distinct CDR3 sequences; about 39% of them appeared once. The top ten hold 23% of the sample.

The specimen was blood. This receptor chain uses TRBV20-1 and TRBJ2-3, with TRBD2 matching 12 junction bases. This sequence originates from a human donor in good health. The CDR3 protein is CSALAGGTQYF. The nucleotides read TGCAGTGCGCTAGCGGGGGGGACGCAGTATTTT.